The sequence of this T cell receptor beta chain was determined in a study of Ad26.COV2.S vaccination and SARS-CoV-2 variants. Study at large: The donor was enrolled in the Ad26.COV2.S arm of the COV1001 trial. Ad26.COV2.S, an intramuscular injection, was given once or twice 56 days apart. Study results and caveats: Estimates derived from TCR breadth and depth analyses may have underestimated total T cell responses.

Repertoires were generated with immunoSEQ multiplex PCR, while TCRdb's copy carries only in-frame clones and drops some. Here the sample spans 300,000 to 350,000 clones, almost 90% being singletons. The ends were cut back, 3 bases at V and 4 bases at J, with 15 bases in the middle. CDR3 length equals 15 residues. Germline V lookup: CDR1 SNHLY, CDR2 FYNNEI. As concerns this clone: Its antigen is unknown.

Treatment meaning: around 19 received Ad26.COV2.S at low or high dose, single or two shots; about 5 received placebo; per-sample allocation not given. Sampling was done on day 63 after the first vaccine or placebo injection. Built on an Ad26 vector, the vaccine expressed Wuhan-strain SARS-CoV-2 spike. Sequenced material: peripheral blood, taken in a trial of Ad26.COV2.S vaccine versus placebo. The sequence derives from a person aged 18 to 59 who received the Ad26.COV2.S COVID-19 vaccine or a placebo. The chain couples TRBV2 to TRBJ2-5; possibly TRBD1 for D (6 bases). CDR3 DNA sequence: TGTGCCAGCAGTGATATGTACAGGGTGGTAGAGACCCAGTACTTC. It translates to CASSDMYRVVETQYF.